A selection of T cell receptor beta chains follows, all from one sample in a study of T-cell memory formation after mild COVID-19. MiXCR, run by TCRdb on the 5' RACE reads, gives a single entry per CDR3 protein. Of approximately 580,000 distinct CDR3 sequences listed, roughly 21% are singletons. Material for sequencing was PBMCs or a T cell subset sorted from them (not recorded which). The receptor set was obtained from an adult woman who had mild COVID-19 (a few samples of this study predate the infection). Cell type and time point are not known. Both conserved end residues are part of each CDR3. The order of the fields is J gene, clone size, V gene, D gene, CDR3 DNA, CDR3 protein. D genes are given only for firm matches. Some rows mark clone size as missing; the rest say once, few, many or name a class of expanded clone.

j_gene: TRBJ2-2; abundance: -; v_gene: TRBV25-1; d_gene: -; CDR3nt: TGTGCCAGCAGTGAAAGAGTGACAGCCGGGGAGCTGTTTTTT; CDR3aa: CASSERVTAGELFF
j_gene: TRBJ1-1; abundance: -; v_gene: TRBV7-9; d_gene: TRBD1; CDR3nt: TGTGCCAGCAGCTCCACGGGACAGCCAAACACTGAAGCTTTCTTT; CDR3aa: CASSSTGQPNTEAFF
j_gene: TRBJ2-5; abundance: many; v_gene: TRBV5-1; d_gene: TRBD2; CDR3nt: TGCGCCAGCAGCTCCACGGGACTAGCGGCCCAAGAGACCCAGTACTTC; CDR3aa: CASSSTGLAAQETQYF
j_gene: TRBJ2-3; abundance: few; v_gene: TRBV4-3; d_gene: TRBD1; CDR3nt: TGCGCCAGCAGCCGAGAAATACCGGGACAGGGGGCAGATACGCAGTATTTT; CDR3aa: CASSREIPGQGADTQYF
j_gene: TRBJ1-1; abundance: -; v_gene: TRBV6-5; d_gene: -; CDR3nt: TGTGCCAGCAGTTACTCGAGGGAGATCACTGAAGCTTTCTTT; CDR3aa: CASSYSREITEAFF
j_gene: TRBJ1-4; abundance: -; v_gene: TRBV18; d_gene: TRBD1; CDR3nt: TGTGCCAGCTCACCACCGTTTGGACAGGGGGGCAATGAAAAACTGTTTTTT; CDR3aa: CASSPPFGQGGNEKLFF
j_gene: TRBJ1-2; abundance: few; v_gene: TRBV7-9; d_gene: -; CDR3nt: TGTGCCAGCACCGAAACGGACACCTCTGGCTACACCTTC; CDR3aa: CASTETDTSGYTF
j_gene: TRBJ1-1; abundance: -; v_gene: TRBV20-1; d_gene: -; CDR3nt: TGCAGTGCTAGAGATAGGAACACTGAAGCTTTCTTT; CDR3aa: CSARDRNTEAFF
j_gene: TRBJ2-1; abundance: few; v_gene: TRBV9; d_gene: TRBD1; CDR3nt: TGTGCCAGCAGCGTAGCCGGCGGGACCGGGACAGGAACCTACAATGAGCAGTTCTTC; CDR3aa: CASSVAGGTGTGTYNEQFF
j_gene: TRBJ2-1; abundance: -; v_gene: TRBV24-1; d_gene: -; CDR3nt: TGTGCCACCCAACCCGGGGGTTCCTACAATGAGCAGTTCTTC; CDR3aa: CATQPGGSYNEQFF
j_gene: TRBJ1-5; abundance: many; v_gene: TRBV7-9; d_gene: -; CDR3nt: TGCGCCAGCAGCTTGGCGGGTTCCAATCAGCCCCAGCATTTT; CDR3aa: CASSLAGSNQPQHF
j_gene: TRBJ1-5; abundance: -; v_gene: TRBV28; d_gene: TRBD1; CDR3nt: TGTGCCAGCAGTGGAGCCGGGACAGGGCATCAGCCCCAGCATTTT; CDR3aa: CASSGAGTGHQPQHF
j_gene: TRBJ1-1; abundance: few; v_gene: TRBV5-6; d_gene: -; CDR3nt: TGTGCCAGCAGCTTTCGAATCGTGGGGCTTTCCACTGAAGCTTTCTTT; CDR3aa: CASSFRIVGLSTEAFF
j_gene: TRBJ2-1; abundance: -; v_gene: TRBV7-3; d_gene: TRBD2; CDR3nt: TGTGCCAGCAGCCCCCTTGGCGGGAGGGCCACCGGGAACTACTACAATGAGCAGTTCTTC; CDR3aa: CASSPLGGRATGNYYNEQFF
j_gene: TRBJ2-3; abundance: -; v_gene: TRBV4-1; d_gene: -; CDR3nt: TGCGCCAGCAGCCAAGGAGCTGAGACGGGTACGCAGTATTTT; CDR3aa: CASSQGAETGTQYF
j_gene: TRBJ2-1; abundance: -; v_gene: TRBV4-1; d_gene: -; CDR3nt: TGCGCCAGCAGCCAAGGGAGTAGCGGAGGGTACAATGAGCAGTTCTTC; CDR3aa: CASSQGSSGGYNEQFF
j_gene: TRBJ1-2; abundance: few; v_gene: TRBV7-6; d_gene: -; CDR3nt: TGTGCCAGCAGCCCCAGTGGGGGCCCCGGCTACACCTTC; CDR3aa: CASSPSGGPGYTF
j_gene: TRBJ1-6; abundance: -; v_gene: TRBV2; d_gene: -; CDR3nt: TGTGCCAGCAGTGTTTGGGAGGTCTATAATTCACCCCTCCACTTT; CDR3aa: CASSVWEVYNSPLHF
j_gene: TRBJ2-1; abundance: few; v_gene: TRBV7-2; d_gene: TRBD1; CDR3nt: TGTGCCAGCAGTAGGGACAGGGGGCGCGTCAATGAGCAGTTCTTC; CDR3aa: CASSRDRGRVNEQFF
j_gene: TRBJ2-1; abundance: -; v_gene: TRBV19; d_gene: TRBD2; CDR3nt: TGTGCCACCGGGGGACTAGCGGGAGGTGTGCTGTTCTTC; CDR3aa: CATGGLAGGVLFF
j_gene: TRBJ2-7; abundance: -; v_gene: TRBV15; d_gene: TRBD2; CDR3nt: TGTGCCACCAGCAGGATACTAGCGGGGGGGAATAAGCAGTACTTC; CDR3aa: CATSRILAGGNKQYF
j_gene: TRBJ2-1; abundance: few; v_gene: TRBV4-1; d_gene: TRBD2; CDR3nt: TGCGCCAGCAGCCTCGGGACTAGCGGGGGCGAGTGGTTCTTC; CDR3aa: CASSLGTSGGEWFF
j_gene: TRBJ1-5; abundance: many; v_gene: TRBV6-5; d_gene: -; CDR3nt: TGTGCCAGCAGTTCGGCGGGAATTCGGCAGCCCCAGCATTTT; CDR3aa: CASSSAGIRQPQHF
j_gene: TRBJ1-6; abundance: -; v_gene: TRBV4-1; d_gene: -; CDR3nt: TGCGCCAGCAGCCCGTGGACACAAGCTAATTCACCCCTCCACTTT; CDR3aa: CASSPWTQANSPLHF
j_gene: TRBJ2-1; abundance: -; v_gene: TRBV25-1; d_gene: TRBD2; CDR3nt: TGTGCCAGCAGTGCCGTCTCGTATAGCGGGGGGGCCAGGGAGCAGTTCTTC; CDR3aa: CASSAVSYSGGAREQFF
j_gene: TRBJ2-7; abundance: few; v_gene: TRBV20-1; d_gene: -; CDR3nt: TGCAGTGCTAGGAACAATCGAGGTCCCCTCTACGAGCAGTACTTC; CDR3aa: CSARNNRGPLYEQYF
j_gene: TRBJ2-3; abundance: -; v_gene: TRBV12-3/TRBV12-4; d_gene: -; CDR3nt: TGTGCCAGTCTATCGGGACGAGGCACAGATACGCAGTATTTT; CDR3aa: CASLSGRGTDTQYF
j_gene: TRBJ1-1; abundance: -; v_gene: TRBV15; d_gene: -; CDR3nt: TGTGCCACCAGCAGAGAGAGAATGAACACTGAAGCTTTCTTT; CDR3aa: CATSRERMNTEAFF
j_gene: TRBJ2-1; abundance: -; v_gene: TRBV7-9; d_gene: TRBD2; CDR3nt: TGTGCCAGCACCGCAGGCCAAGCGGGAGTTAGATGGGATGAGCAGTTCTTC; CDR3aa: CASTAGQAGVRWDEQFF
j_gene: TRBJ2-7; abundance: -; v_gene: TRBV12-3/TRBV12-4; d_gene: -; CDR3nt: TGTGCCAGCAGTTTAGGGCGGGGAAGGGTTTACGAGCAGTACTTC; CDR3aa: CASSLGRGRVYEQYF
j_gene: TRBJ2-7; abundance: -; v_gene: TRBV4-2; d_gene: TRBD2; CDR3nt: TGTGCCAGCAGCCCGCTGACTAGCGGACTTTACGAGCAGTACTTC; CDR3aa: CASSPLTSGLYEQYF
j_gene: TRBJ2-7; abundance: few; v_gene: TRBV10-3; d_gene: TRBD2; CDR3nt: TGTGCCATCAGAACTGCTCCGCGGGGGACCGCGGGCTACGAGCAGTACTTC; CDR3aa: CAIRTAPRGTAGYEQYF
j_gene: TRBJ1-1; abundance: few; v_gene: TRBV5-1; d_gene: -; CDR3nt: TGCGCCAGCAGCTTAAATGTGGTGAACACTGAAGCTTTCTTT; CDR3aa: CASSLNVVNTEAFF
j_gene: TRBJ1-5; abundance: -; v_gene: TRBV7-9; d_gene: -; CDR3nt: TGTGCCAGCAGCAAGACAATACAGGGATGGGATCAGCCCCAGCATTTT; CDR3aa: CASSKTIQGWDQPQHF
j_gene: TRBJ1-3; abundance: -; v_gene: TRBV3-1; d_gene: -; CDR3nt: TGTGCCAGCAGCCAAGACTGGACTCCTGGAAACACCATATATTTT; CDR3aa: CASSQDWTPGNTIYF
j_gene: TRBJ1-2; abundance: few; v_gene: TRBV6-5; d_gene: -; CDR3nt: TGTGCCAGCAGTTACAGCGAGAACTATGGCTACACCTTC; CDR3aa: CASSYSENYGYTF